This T cell receptor beta chain was recorded in a study of T cell responses to AZD1222 COVID-19 vaccine. General study points: Sampling captured repertoires only after the peak T cell response. Possibly, clonal diversity was underestimated; donors were largely white British and included more females. At baseline, seropositivity was found in only a handful of AZD1222 recipients.

Clones were read by immunoSEQ multiplex PCR, and TCRdb kept only the in-frame ones, dropping some. This table has roughly 200,000 clones, about 93% appearing once. About this clone: The antigen is not known.

Trimming removed 0 bases from V and 2 bases from J, with 12 bases in between. Germline V gene sequence: CDR1 LGHNA, CDR2 YNFKEQ. The CDR3 spans 16 residues. The chain employs TRBV4-2 and TRBJ2-3; D unclear. This TCR was recovered from an adult who received the MenACWY meningococcal vaccine as a control. Here the sequenced sample was peripheral blood, taken 28 days after the second dose of the MenACWY control vaccine. CDR3 sequence reads: CASSQDPRAYTDTQYF. DNA for the CDR3: TGTGCCAGCAGCCAAGATCCCCGGGCGTACACAGATACGCAGTATTTT.